The subject of this entry is one T cell receptor (beta chain). Its antigen remains unknown. The germline gives CDR1 SNHLY, CDR2 FYNNEI. The CDR3 is made up of 13 amino acids. Trimming cost V 7 bases and J 0 bases, with 7 bases left between them. The data were produced by immunoSEQ multiplex PCR, yet TCRdb's version contains in-frame clones alone and is incomplete. Of about 100,000 clones listed, roughly 75% are singletons. The data derive from a study of Ad26.COV2.S vaccination and SARS-CoV-2 variants. Study findings and constraints: Participants in the vaccine arm had higher spike-specific TCR breadth; placebo recipients had lower. Estimates derived from TCR breadth and depth analyses may have underestimated total T cell responses. Vaccinees reportedly had broad spike-specific CD8+ and CD4+ T cell responses.

This clonotype was obtained from a human donor who had recovered from COVID-19. The sample here was peripheral blood, taken after recovery from COVID-19. This chain joins TRBV2 and TRBJ1-5; D remains unclear. The CDR3 loop is CASNGYSNQPQHF. CDR3 in DNA: TGTGCCAGCAACGGGTATAGCAATCAGCCCCAGCATTTT.